This T cell receptor beta chain was obtained from a study of cytotoxic CD8 clonotypes in ibrutinib-treated CLL. Notes on the study in general: Public clonotypes were uncommon and contracted or stayed stable on treatment.

A word on this clone: Its antigen is unidentified.

Using immunoSEQ multiplex PCR, the repertoire was profiled, and TCRdb retains in-frame clones only, with some absent. The profile shows some 65,000 clones, 57% of them singletons. The origin of this receptor is a human donor with chronic lymphocytic leukemia. The sequencing here drew on PBMCs, taken after 12 months of ibrutinib treatment.

CDR3 DNA: TGCGCCAGCAGCCGGGCTGGGGGAGGGATCTACAATGAGCAGTTCTTC. This translates into CASSRAGGGIYNEQFF. This chain connects TRBV5-1 to TRBJ2-1; 7 bases match TRBD2. This CDR3 contains 16 residues. Losses at the gene ends were 4 bases for V and 3 bases for J; bases not matched to a gene: 10. Germline CDR1 and CDR2: SGHRS and YFSETQ.